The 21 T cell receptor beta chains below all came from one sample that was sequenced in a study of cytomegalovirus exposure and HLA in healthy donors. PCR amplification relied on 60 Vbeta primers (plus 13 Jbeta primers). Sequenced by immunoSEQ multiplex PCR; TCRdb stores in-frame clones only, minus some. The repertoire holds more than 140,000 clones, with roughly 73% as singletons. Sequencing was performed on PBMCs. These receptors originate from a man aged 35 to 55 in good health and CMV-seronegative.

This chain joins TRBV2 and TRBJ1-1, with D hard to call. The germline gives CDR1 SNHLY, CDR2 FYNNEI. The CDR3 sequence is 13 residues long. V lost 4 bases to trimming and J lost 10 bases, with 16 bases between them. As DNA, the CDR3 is TGTGCCAGCAGTGTCAGAGCGTCTTCTGGAGCTTTCTTT. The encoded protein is CASSVRASSGAFF.

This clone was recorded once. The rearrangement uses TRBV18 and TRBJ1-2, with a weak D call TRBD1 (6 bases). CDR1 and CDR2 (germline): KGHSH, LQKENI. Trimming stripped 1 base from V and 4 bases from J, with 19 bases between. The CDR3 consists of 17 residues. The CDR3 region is CASSPQTGGQTPYGYTF. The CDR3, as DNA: TGTGCCAGCTCACCACAGACTGGGGGACAAACACCCTATGGCTACACCTTC.

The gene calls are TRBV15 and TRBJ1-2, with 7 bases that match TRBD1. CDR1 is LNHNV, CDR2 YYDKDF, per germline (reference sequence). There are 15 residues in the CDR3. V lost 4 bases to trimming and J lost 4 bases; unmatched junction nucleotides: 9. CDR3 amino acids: CATSISSTGFYGYTF. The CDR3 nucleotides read TGTGCCACCAGCATCTCTTCGACAGGGTTCTATGGCTACACCTTC.

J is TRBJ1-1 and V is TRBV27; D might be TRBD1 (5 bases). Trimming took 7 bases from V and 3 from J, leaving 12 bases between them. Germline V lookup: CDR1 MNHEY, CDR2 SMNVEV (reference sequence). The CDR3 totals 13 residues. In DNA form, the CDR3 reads TGTGCCAGCATTGCGGGAGGGGACACTGAAGCTTTCTTT. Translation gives CASIAGGDTEAFF.

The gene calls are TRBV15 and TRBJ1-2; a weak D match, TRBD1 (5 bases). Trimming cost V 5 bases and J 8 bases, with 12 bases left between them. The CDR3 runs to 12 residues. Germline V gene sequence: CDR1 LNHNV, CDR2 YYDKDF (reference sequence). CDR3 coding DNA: TGTGCCACCAGCCAGGCCCGGGGGGGCTACACCTTC. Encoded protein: CATSQARGGYTF.

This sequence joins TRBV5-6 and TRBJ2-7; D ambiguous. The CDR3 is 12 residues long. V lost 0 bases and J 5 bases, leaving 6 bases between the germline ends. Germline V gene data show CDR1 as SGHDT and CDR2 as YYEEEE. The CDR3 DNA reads TGTGCCAGCAGCTTGGACAGTGACGAGCAGTACTTC. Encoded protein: CASSLDSDEQYF.

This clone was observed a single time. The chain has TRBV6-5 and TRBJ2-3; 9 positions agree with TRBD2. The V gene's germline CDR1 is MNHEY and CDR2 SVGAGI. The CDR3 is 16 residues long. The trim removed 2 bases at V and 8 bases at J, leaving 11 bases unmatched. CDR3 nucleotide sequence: TGTGCCAGCAGTTACCTTCGAGCGGGGGGCCCTGGTACGCAGTATTTT. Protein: CASSYLRAGGPGTQYF.

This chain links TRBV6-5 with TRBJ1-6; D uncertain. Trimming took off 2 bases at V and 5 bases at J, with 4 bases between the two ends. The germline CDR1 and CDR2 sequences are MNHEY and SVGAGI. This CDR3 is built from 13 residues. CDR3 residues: CASSYDNNSPLHF. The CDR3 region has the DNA TGTGCCAGCAGTTACGACAATAATTCACCCCTCCACTTT.

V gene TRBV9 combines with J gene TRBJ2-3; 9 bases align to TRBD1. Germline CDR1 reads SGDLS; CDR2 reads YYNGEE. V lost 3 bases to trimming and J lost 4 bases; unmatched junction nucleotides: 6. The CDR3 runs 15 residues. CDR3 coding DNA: TGTGCCAGCAGCGCGCGGGACAGGGTGGCAGATACGCAGTATTTT. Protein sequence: CASSARDRVADTQYF.

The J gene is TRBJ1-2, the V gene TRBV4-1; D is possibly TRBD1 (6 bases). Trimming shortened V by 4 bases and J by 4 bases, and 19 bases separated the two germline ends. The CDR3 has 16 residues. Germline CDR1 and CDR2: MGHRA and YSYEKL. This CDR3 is CASSPEAWGLGYGYTF. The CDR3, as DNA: TGCGCCAGCAGCCCAGAGGCATGGGGGCTCGGCTATGGCTACACCTTC.

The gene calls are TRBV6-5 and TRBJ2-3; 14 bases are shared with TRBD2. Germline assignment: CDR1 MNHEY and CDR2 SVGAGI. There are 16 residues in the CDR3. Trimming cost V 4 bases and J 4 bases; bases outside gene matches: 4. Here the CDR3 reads CASSWTSGGPADTQYF. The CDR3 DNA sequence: TGTGCCAGCAGTTGGACTAGCGGGGGGCCGGCAGATACGCAGTATTTT.

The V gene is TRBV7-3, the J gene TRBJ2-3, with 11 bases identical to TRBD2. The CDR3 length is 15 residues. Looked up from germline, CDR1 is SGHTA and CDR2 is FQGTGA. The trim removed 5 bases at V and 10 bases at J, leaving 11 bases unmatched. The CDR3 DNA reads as TGTGCCAGCAGCACTTCTAGCGGGGGGCCCCAGGCGCAGTATTTT. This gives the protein CASSTSSGGPQAQYF. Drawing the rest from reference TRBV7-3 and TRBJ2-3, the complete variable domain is GAGVSQTPSNKVTEKGKYVELRCDPISGHTALYWYRQSLGQGPEFLIYFQGTGAADDSGLPNDRFFAVRPEGSVSTLKIQRTERGDSAVYLCASSTSSGGPQAQYFGPGTRLTVL.

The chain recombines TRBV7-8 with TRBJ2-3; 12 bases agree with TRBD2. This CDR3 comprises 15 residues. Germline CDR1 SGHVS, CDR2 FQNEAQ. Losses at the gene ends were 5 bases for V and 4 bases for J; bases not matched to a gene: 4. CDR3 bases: TGTGCCAGCAGCAGAGGACTAGCGGGGTCAGATACGCAGTATTTT. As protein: CASSRGLAGSDTQYF.

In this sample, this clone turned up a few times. The DNA for the CDR3 is TGTGCCAGCAGCCACGGACAGGACACCGGGGAGCTGTTTTTT. Its protein product is CASSHGQDTGELFF. This chain joins TRBV5-5 and TRBJ2-2, with 7 bases aligning to TRBD1. Germline CDR1 is SGHKS and CDR2 is YYEKEE (reference sequence). With 4 bases clipped from V and 3 bases from J, the junction kept 3 bases outside the gene matches. The CDR3 is made up of 14 amino acids.

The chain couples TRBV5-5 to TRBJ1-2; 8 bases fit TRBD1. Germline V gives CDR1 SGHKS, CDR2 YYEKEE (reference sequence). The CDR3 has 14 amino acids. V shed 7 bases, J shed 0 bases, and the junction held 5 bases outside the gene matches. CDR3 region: CASGQGSSNYGYTF. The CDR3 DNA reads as TGTGCCAGCGGACAGGGTTCCTCTAACTATGGCTACACCTTC.

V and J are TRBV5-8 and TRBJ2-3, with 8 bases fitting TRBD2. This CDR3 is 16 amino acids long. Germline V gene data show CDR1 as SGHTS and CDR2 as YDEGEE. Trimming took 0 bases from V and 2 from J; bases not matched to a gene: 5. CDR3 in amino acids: CASSLGSGEFTDTQYF. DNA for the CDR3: TGTGCCAGCAGCTTGGGTAGCGGGGAATTCACAGATACGCAGTATTTT.

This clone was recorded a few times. The CDR3 loop reads CASSLRQGADQPQHF. DNA of the CDR3: TGTGCCAGCAGCTTACGACAGGGGGCCGATCAGCCCCAGCATTTT. The V call is TRBV13, the J call TRBJ1-5; 10 bases map to TRBD1. The germline V gene encodes CDR1 PRHDT and CDR2 FYEKMQ (reference sequence). This CDR3 spans 15 amino acids. V was clipped by 2 bases and J by 5 bases; unmatched bases: 3.

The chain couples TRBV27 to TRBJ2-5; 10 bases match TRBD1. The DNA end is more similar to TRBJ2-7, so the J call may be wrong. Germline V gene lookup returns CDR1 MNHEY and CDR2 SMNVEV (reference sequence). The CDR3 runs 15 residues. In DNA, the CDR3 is TGTGCCAGCAGTTTATCGGGACAGGGGAACTACGAGCAGTACTTC. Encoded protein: CASSLSGQGNYEQYF.

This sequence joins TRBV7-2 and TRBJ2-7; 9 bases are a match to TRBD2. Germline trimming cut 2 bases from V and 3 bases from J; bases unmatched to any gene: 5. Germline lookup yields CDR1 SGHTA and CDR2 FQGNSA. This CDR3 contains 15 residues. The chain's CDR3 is CASSLRGGADYEQYF. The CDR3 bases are TGTGCCAGCAGCTTACGCGGGGGGGCGGACTACGAGCAGTACTTC.

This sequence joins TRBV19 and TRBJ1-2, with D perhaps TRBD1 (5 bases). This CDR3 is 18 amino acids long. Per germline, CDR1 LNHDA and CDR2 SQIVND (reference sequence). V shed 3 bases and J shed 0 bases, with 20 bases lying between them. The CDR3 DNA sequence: TGTGCCAGTAGTATCCCTGCATTTGGGGGGAAAGCTAACTATGGCTACACCTTC. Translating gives CASSIPAFGGKANYGYTF.

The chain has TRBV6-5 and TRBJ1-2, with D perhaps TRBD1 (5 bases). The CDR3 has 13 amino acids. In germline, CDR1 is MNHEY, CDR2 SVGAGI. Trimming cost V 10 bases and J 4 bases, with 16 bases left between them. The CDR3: CATGGEGLYGYTF. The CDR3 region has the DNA TGTGCCACGGGGGGAGAGGGCCTCTATGGCTACACCTTC.